The rows below give T cell receptor beta chains drawn from one sample of a study of CD8+CD57+ T cells in acquired aplastic anemia. Each CDR3 protein gets one entry after TCRdb re-called the reads with MiXCR. The sample contains around 130,000 distinct CDR3 sequences, about 46% of which appear only once. The sequenced material came from sorted CD4+, CD8+, or CD8+CD57+ T cells (not recorded which) from PBMCs. The source of these receptors is a human donor in good health, serving as a control. CDR3s include the opening cysteine and the closing phenylalanine or tryptophan. The D gene is left open where the match is weak. Not all rows give a size; the values are once, few, many and, for expanded clones, a class.

V	size	D	J	CDR3	DNA
TRBV29-1	NA	NA	TRBJ2-3	CSVEEPRDTQYF	TGCAGCGTTGAAGAGCCTAGAGATACGCAGTATTTT
TRBV19	many	TRBD1	TRBJ2-1	CAIGQGAYNEQFF	TGTGCCATCGGACAGGGGGCCTACAATGAGCAGTTCTTC
TRBV19	few	TRBD2	TRBJ2-5	CASSKRGGRETQYF	TGTGCCAGTAGTAAGCGGGGGGGCCGAGAGACCCAGTACTTC
TRBV15	NA	TRBD1	TRBJ1-2	CATSRDRAGGLYGYTF	TGTGCCACCAGCAGAGATCGGGCAGGGGGACTCTATGGCTACACCTTC
TRBV2	NA	NA	TRBJ1-1	CASSGRTWNTEAFF	TGTGCCAGCAGTGGACGAACTTGGAACACTGAAGCTTTCTTT
TRBV7-3	many	TRBD1	TRBJ2-7	CASSQGQGSYEQYF	TGTGCCAGCAGCCAGGGACAGGGTTCCTACGAGCAGTACTTC
TRBV20-1	NA	NA	TRBJ2-5	CGANGPLGETQYF	TGCGGTGCTAACGGCCCCCTGGGAGAGACCCAGTACTTC
TRBV12-3/TRBV12-4	few	NA	TRBJ2-3	CASTQRGTDTQYF	TGTGCCAGCACCCAGCGCGGCACAGATACGCAGTATTTT
TRBV6-2/TRBV6-3	many	NA	TRBJ1-6	CASSYSGPGRVRNSPLHF	TGTGCCAGCAGTTACTCCGGGCCGGGCCGAGTCAGGAATTCACCCCTCCACTTT
TRBV20-1	NA	TRBD2	TRBJ2-7	CSARDGLAGRWEQYF	TGCAGTGCTAGAGATGGCCTAGCGGGTCGCTGGGAGCAGTACTTC
TRBV10-1	NA	TRBD2	TRBJ2-3	CASSVLAGGPGTQYF	TGCGCCAGCAGTGTGCTAGCGGGAGGGCCCGGTACGCAGTATTTT
TRBV15	NA	TRBD2	TRBJ2-3	CATSSPGTSVITDTQYF	TGTGCCACCAGCAGCCCTGGGACTAGCGTAATCACAGATACGCAGTATTTT
TRBV7-2	NA	NA	TRBJ1-2	CASSGVMGYGYTF	TGTGCCAGCAGCGGAGTCATGGGTTATGGCTACACCTTC
TRBV12-3/TRBV12-4	NA	NA	TRBJ2-3	CASSFRDTQYF	TGTGCCAGCAGTTTCAGGGATACGCAGTATTTT
TRBV15	many	NA	TRBJ2-1	CATSRGPVDNEQFF	TGTGCCACCAGCAGAGGGCCGGTTGACAATGAGCAGTTCTTC
TRBV2	once	NA	TRBJ1-6	CANTHSYNSPLHF	TGTGCCAACACCCACTCCTATAATTCACCCCTCCACTTT
TRBV7-8	many	NA	TRBJ2-7	CASSLAGSGEQYF	TGTGCCAGCAGCTTAGCTGGATCGGGGGAGCAGTACTTC
TRBV11-3	NA	NA	TRBJ1-1	CASSLGQGRGTEAFF	TGTGCCAGCAGCCTAGGGCAGGGACGTGGCACTGAAGCTTTCTTT
TRBV20-1	NA	TRBD1	TRBJ2-7	CSARYPGQGIGEQYF	TGCAGTGCTAGATACCCGGGACAGGGGATTGGGGAGCAGTACTTC
TRBV20-1	NA	TRBD2	TRBJ2-1	CSARARAGEYNEQFF	TGCAGTGCTAGAGCGCGAGCGGGGGAATACAATGAGCAGTTCTTC
TRBV20-1	NA	TRBD1	TRBJ1-2	CSARSIGTGGGYGYTF	TGCAGTGCACGAAGCATCGGGACAGGGGGTGGCTATGGCTACACCTTC
TRBV15	NA	TRBD1	TRBJ1-1	CATSRSPTGAEAFF	TGTGCCACCAGCAGATCCCCGACAGGGGCTGAAGCTTTCTTT
TRBV5-1	NA	NA	TRBJ2-4	CASSGGTASLLAKNTQYF	TGCGCCAGCAGCGGAGGGACAGCTTCCTTACTAGCCAAAAACACTCAGTACTTC
TRBV27	many	NA	TRBJ1-5	CASSLRTDRNQPQHF	TGTGCCAGCAGTCTTCGGACAGATCGCAATCAGCCCCAGCATTTT
TRBV30	many	NA	TRBJ1-1	CAWSAGQTNTEAFF	TGTGCCTGGAGTGCAGGACAGACGAACACTGAAGCTTTCTTT
TRBV19	NA	NA	TRBJ2-7	CASSIGGFYEQYF	TGTGCCAGTAGTATTGGAGGGTTCTACGAGCAGTACTTC
TRBV19	NA	NA	TRBJ1-4	CASSIEEKLFF	TGTGCCAGTAGTATAGAGGAAAAACTGTTTTTT
TRBV13	NA	NA	TRBJ2-7	CASSLEGRSDEQYF	TGTGCCAGCAGCTTGGAAGGCAGGTCGGACGAGCAGTACTTC
TRBV19	NA	TRBD1	TRBJ2-5	CASSQQGRETQYF	TGTGCCAGTAGTCAACAGGGGCGGGAGACCCAGTACTTC
TRBV30	NA	TRBD1	TRBJ2-2	CACPGTGGFTGELFF	TGTGCCTGCCCCGGGACAGGGGGTTTCACCGGGGAGCTGTTTTTT
TRBV7-3	NA	NA	TRBJ1-1	CASSFDANTEAFF	TGTGCCAGCAGCTTCGACGCGAACACTGAAGCTTTCTTT
TRBV6-5	many	NA	TRBJ2-7	CASSYPRGSYEQYF	TGTGCCAGCAGTTACCCGCGCGGGTCCTACGAGCAGTACTTC
TRBV7-2	few	TRBD1	TRBJ1-2	CASSTRTGQDYGCTF	TGTGCCAGCAGCACCCGGACAGGGCAGGACTATGGCTGCACCTTC
TRBV29-1	NA	NA	TRBJ2-3	CSARGPGGATDTQYF	TGCAGTGCCAGAGGCCCAGGGGGGGCAACAGATACGCAGTATTTT
TRBV29-1	NA	TRBD1	TRBJ2-7	CSVEQGASYEQYF	TGCAGCGTTGAACAGGGGGCTTCCTACGAGCAGTACTTC
TRBV10-3	NA	NA	TRBJ2-7	CAHAGGDNEQYF	TGTGCGCATGCAGGGGGGGATAACGAGCAGTACTTC
TRBV2	NA	NA	TRBJ2-2	CASSEALPSGELFF	TGTGCCAGCAGTGAAGCGCTCCCGTCCGGGGAGCTGTTTTTT
TRBV12-3/TRBV12-4	NA	NA	TRBJ1-2	CASSLPGDGYTF	TGTGCCAGCAGTTTGCCAGGGGATGGCTACACCTTC
TRBV6-5	many	NA	TRBJ1-2	CASSYSIAGTVPHGYTF	TGTGCCAGCAGTTACTCGATCGCCGGGACGGTCCCACATGGCTACACCTTC
TRBV2	NA	NA	TRBJ2-3	CASSATQAGDTQYF	TGTGCCAGCAGTGCTACTCAAGCGGGAGATACGCAGTATTTT
TRBV6-2/TRBV6-3	many	NA	TRBJ1-5	CASSYGLSQPQHF	TGTGCCAGCAGTTACGGACTCTCCCAGCCCCAGCATTTT
TRBV7-1	NA	TRBD1	TRBJ2-3	CASSSTGGERGVSTDTQYF	TGTGCCAGCAGCTCGACAGGGGGCGAACGTGGGGTGAGCACAGATACGCAGTATTTT
TRBV5-6	many	NA	TRBJ1-5	CASSFRGFGNQPQHF	TGTGCCAGCAGCTTTCGGGGGTTCGGCAATCAGCCCCAGCATTTT